Included here is one T cell receptor beta chain sequence, with context. Its antigen is currently unknown. Other DNA sequences in the same sample also yield this CDR3. The entry originates in a study of OX40 agonist ivuxolimab in advanced cancers. Study-level background: Hepatocellular carcinoma, melanoma, renal cell or head and neck cancer was diagnosed in the dose-escalation patients.

Germline-derived CDR1 and CDR2 are ENHRY and SYGVKD. V was trimmed by 3 bases and J by 4 bases, leaving 4 bases between them. The CDR3 has 11 residues. Study-wide findings and caveats: More expanded clones were seen, on average, in CD8+ T cells than in CD4+. Also present in some nonresponders was a low level of normalized T-cell clonal expansion.

Clones were read by immunoSEQ multiplex PCR, and TCRdb kept only the in-frame ones, dropping some. The sample yields approximately 28,000 clones, about four fifths seen once. V gene TRBV10-3 combines with J gene TRBJ2-7; D gene uncertain. This clonotype was sampled from an adult with an advanced solid tumor such as melanoma, head and neck, liver or kidney cancer. The sample was CD4+ or CD8+ T cells sorted from blood, taken in a trial of the OX40 agonist ivuxolimab. The CDR3 coding sequence is TGTGCCATCAGTGATTCGTACGAGCAGTACTTC. This encodes CAISDSYEQYF.